This TCR beta chain comes out of a study of T cell changes during pregnancy in multiple sclerosis. The germline V gene has CDR1 MNHEY and CDR2 SMNVEV (reference sequence). Trimming cost V 4 bases and J 3 bases, with 15 bases left between them. This CDR3 is 15 amino acids long. Measured with immunoSEQ multiplex PCR; TCRdb has only the in-frame clones, and not every one. The top ten clones hold just under 0.8% of a sample with fewer than 110,000 clones, roughly 90% of them seen once. The sample in question was peripheral blood, obtained in the third trimester of pregnancy. The chain combines TRBV27 with TRBJ1-1; TRBD1 is a possible D gene (5 bases). The receptor comes from a female donor in good health, enrolled as a control in a pregnancy study. In nucleotides, the CDR3 is TGTGCCAGCAGTTGGCGGATCGACAGAGACACTGAAGCTTTCTTT. The encoded protein is CASSWRIDRDTEAFF.